This is a list of T cell receptor beta chains from one sample in a study of cytomegalovirus exposure and HLA in healthy donors. Produced via immunoSEQ multiplex PCR; TCRdb's table is partial and in-frame only. The table includes around 100,000 clones, around three quarters detected once. Input material: PBMCs. These receptors came from a woman between 18 and 30 years old in good health and CMV-seropositive. CDR3s leave out the opening cysteine and the closing phenylalanine or tryptophan. A D gene is named only where the DNA matches it firmly.

v_gene: TRBV12-5; d_gene: -; CDR3aa: ASGPGVVGTGELF
v_gene: TRBV27; d_gene: -; CDR3aa: ASSFQGREAEKLF
v_gene: TRBV12-5; d_gene: -; CDR3aa: ASGSPSGGWNTEAF
v_gene: TRBV27; d_gene: -; CDR3aa: ASSFLLATGEAF
v_gene: TRBV5-1; d_gene: -; CDR3aa: ASSAPSSADTQY
v_gene: TRBV7-9; d_gene: TRBD1; CDR3aa: ASSPRQGRLGTQY
v_gene: TRBV19; d_gene: -; CDR3aa: ASSPSGWSTEAF
v_gene: TRBV6-4; d_gene: -; CDR3aa: ASSVDRNTEAF
v_gene: TRBV5-1; d_gene: -; CDR3aa: ASSPRGGPTSPTGELF
v_gene: TRBV30; d_gene: -; CDR3aa: AWSGTRRAFQETQY
v_gene: TRBV5-1; d_gene: -; CDR3aa: ASSDRGTNHGYT
v_gene: TRBV9; d_gene: -; CDR3aa: ASSTRDRMYQETQY
v_gene: TRBV10-3; d_gene: TRBD2; CDR3aa: AISDGGGPSDTQY
v_gene: TRBV19; d_gene: -; CDR3aa: ASTQRGLGNQPQH
v_gene: TRBV30; d_gene: -; CDR3aa: AWSVNVRTEAF
v_gene: TRBV15; d_gene: TRBD2; CDR3aa: ATSKPLAGVDRGELF
v_gene: TRBV25-1; d_gene: -; CDR3aa: ASSVPVTDTQY
v_gene: TRBV14; d_gene: TRBD2; CDR3aa: ASSQELLAGAWGEQY
v_gene: TRBV30; d_gene: -; CDR3aa: AWKYLPQETQY
v_gene: TRBV5-1; d_gene: TRBD2; CDR3aa: ASSTGTSGGQETQY
v_gene: TRBV19; d_gene: TRBD2; CDR3aa: ASSLRGLAGEGNTDTQY
v_gene: TRBV2; d_gene: TRBD1; CDR3aa: ASSQGQGSNQPQH
v_gene: TRBV29-1; d_gene: -; CDR3aa: SARGGGKGELF
v_gene: TRBV6-1; d_gene: TRBD1; CDR3aa: ATKGQGDEQY
v_gene: TRBV12-1; d_gene: -; CDR3aa: ASSSRGDGLPGNEKLF
v_gene: TRBV6-1; d_gene: TRBD1; CDR3aa: ASSSRQGLNEKLF
v_gene: TRBV7-9; d_gene: -; CDR3aa: SSSLLEYGYT
v_gene: TRBV5-1; d_gene: -; CDR3aa: ASSLYSRGDEQF
v_gene: TRBV28; d_gene: TRBD2; CDR3aa: ASSSPLAGYTDTQY
v_gene: TRBV27; d_gene: -; CDR3aa: ASSMGLETDTQY
v_gene: TRBV5-1; d_gene: TRBD1; CDR3aa: ASRAGTGGWGTEAF
v_gene: TRBV7-8; d_gene: TRBD1; CDR3aa: ASSIRQGAKNGYT
v_gene: TRBV6-5; d_gene: -; CDR3aa: ASSLTFNTEAF
v_gene: TRBV5-6; d_gene: TRBD1; CDR3aa: ASSSDRSPYEQY
v_gene: TRBV27; d_gene: TRBD1; CDR3aa: ASSSDRGYNQPQH
v_gene: TRBV13; d_gene: -; CDR3aa: ASSFETTGFQETQY
v_gene: TRBV5-1; d_gene: -; CDR3aa: ASSLDGYQETQY
v_gene: TRBV30; d_gene: -; CDR3aa: AWSNQGIGYGYT
v_gene: TRBV5-1; d_gene: TRBD1; CDR3aa: ASSSARDRTPDTQY
v_gene: TRBV9; d_gene: TRBD1; CDR3aa: ASSPGGRRETQY
v_gene: TRBV9; d_gene: -; CDR3aa: ASSFEAGDQPQH
v_gene: TRBV18; d_gene: TRBD1; CDR3aa: ASSPLGTGGSDEKLF
v_gene: TRBV19; d_gene: TRBD2; CDR3aa: ASSVSTSNHEQY
v_gene: TRBV6-5; d_gene: TRBD2; CDR3aa: ASITLAGNQETQY
v_gene: TRBV5-6; d_gene: -; CDR3aa: ASSLEYYDEQY
v_gene: TRBV5-4; d_gene: TRBD1; CDR3aa: ASSSKTGYHEQY
v_gene: TRBV10-2; d_gene: TRBD1; CDR3aa: ASMTMTGRPYEQY
v_gene: TRBV5-1; d_gene: TRBD2; CDR3aa: ASSSTSGRRDQY
v_gene: TRBV6-1; d_gene: -; CDR3aa: ASSESLGGEQY
v_gene: TRBV18; d_gene: -; CDR3aa: ASSPLELYSSYNEQF
v_gene: TRBV18; d_gene: -; CDR3aa: ASSPGRVNTEAF
v_gene: TRBV6-1; d_gene: -; CDR3aa: ASSARSGGTNEKLF
v_gene: TRBV7-9; d_gene: -; CDR3aa: ASSRPGVGEAF
v_gene: TRBV28; d_gene: -; CDR3aa: ASSFRAGANVLT
v_gene: TRBV5-1; d_gene: -; CDR3aa: ASSFISGTGELF
v_gene: TRBV6-6; d_gene: -; CDR3aa: AGSRGYGYT
v_gene: TRBV7-9; d_gene: TRBD1; CDR3aa: ASSSGQRSATNEKLF